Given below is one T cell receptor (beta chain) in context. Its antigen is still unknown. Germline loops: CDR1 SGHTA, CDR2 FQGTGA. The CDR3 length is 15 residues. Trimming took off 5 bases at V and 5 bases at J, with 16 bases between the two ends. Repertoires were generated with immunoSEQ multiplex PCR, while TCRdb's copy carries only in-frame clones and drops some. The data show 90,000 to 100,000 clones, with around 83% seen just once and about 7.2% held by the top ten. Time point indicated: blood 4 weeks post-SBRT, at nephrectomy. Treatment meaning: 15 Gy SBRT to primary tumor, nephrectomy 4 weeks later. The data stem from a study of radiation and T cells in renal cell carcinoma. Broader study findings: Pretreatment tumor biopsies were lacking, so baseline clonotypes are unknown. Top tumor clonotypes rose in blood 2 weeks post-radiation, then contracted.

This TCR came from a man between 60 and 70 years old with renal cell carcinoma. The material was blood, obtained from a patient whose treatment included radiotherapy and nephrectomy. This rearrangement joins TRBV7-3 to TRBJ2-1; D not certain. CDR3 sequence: CASSPLTPENNEQFF. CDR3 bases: TGTGCCAGCAGCCCTCTGACTCCTGAGAACAATGAGCAGTTCTTC.